This TCR beta chain was profiled in a study of human CD8 memory T cell subsets (dated by TCRdb to between 2020 and 2021). Context from the whole study: To assess how stem-like (TSTEM), progenitor exhausted-like (TPEX) and effector memory CD8+ T cell subsets are clonally related, the TCRbeta repertoires of these three subsets were compared. Over five donors each provided TSTEM, TPEX and effector memory subsets, from which TCRbeta repertoires were obtained.

The full study reports these points: Both stem-like subsets shared clonotypes with effector memory cells, but TSTEM and TPEX repertoires overlapped minimally, suggesting distinct antigen spectra. Only TCRbeta chains were sequenced, and repertoire comparisons rested on five or six donors tested with paired t-tests and Bonferroni correction. Normalized Shannon-Wiener diversity was similarly high in the TSTEM and TPEX subsets, while the effector memory subsets were comparatively less diverse. Based on Chao1 estimates, TSTEM subsets appeared to have greater repertoire diversity than TPEX subsets, which may reflect a broader range of specificities.

Early differentiated memory cells that were CCR7+ PD-1+ TIGIT+ and had dysfunctional, exhausted-like traits were classified as progenitor exhausted-like memory CD8+ T cells (TPEX). Density gradient separation was used to isolate peripheral blood mononuclear cells from buffy coats of healthy donors. In the study, total CD8+ T cells were enriched by negative magnetic separation with EasySep or MojoSort CD8+ T cell isolation kits. For each subset, total RNA was extracted using an RNeasy Mini Kit from duplicate vials of some 160,000 sorted CD8+ T cells. The PBMCs were used either fresh or after being cryopreserved in fetal bovine serum with roughly 9.2% DMSO. Fluorescence-activated cell sorting on a FACSAria III was used to sort CD8+ T cell subsets to purity. Reading from cysteine to phenylalanine, the CDR3 counts 16 amino acids. A DNA sequence was not provided. No count is recorded, though its frequency marks this clonotype as medium-sized (0.01 to 0.1%). Its antigen remains unidentified.

The instrument was a NextSeq 550. A Human TCR Profiling Kit was used to prepare UMI-labeled 5' RACE TCRbeta libraries. Every TCRbeta library was prepared in parallel with an identical number of PCR cycles. In the authors' own workflow: Between roughly 2,800 and 18,000 functional CDR3beta clonotypes were contained in each TCRbeta library. UMI extraction and consensus assembly used MIGEC 1.2.9, requiring at least three reads per UMI. In-frame CDR3beta repertoires were extracted with MiXCR 3.0.3. Each sample was downsampled to 42,000 randomly selected UMIs before diversity metrics were computed in VDJtools 1.2.1. For the top 3,000 clones of each sample pair, the repertoire overlap metrics D, R and F2 were calculated in VDJtools. TCRdb reprocessed the reads into one record per CDR3 protein sequence, lacking DNA. The V and J calls come from TCRdb's annotation, not from the publication. The sample's records list thousands of distinct CDR3 sequences. The ten largest clones take up around 20% of the sample.

Material: CD8+ T cells from PBMCs. Recombination joined TRBV12-3 or TRBV12-4 with TRBJ2-5; TCRdb names TRBD2, which stays unverified in the absence of DNA. The source of this sequence is a human donor in good health. The CDR3: CASSPQETSGKETQYF.